The clone carrying this T cell receptor beta chain came up many times. The data belong to a study of T cells in Graves' hyperthyroidism and ophthalmopathy. The investigators amplified TCR beta CDR3 regions from RNA transcripts. The TCR CDR3 first-round RT-PCR relied on the HTBI primer set. From the multiplex PCR reads, TCRdb called clonotypes with MiXCR, one entry per CDR3 protein. The sample includes about 500,000 distinct CDR3 sequences, over 15% of them seen just once. Trimming stripped 3 bases from V and 5 bases from J, with 17 bases between. Germline V gene sequence: CDR1 DFQATT, CDR2 SNEGSKA (reference sequence). The length of the CDR3 is 14 residues.

Sequenced sample: blood. This chain connects TRBV20-1 to TRBJ2-7; D may be TRBD1 or TRBD2 (5 bases each). The sequence came from a woman between 18 and 29 years old with Graves' hyperthyroidism. The CDR3 DNA follows: TGCAGTGCTAGTGGCCAGGGAAGGAGGAACGAGCAGTACTTC. Residues: CSASGQGRRNEQYF.